A single sample is the source of the 17 T cell receptor beta chains below, sequenced in a study of regulatory T cells in long-lasting Graves disease. CDR3 regions were amplified by Arm-PCR using iRepertoire HTBI primers to build TCR beta libraries. TCRdb passed the multiplex PCR reads through MiXCR, listing each CDR3 protein once. The sample yields 350,000 to 450,000 distinct CDR3 sequences, approximately 16% seen once. Indicated time point: newly diagnosed GD, antithyroid drugs for less than 3 months. PBMC RNA served as the TCR library source. This sample also belongs to another study, concerning T cells in Graves' hyperthyroidism and ophthalmopathy.

The input for sequencing was peripheral blood mononuclear cells (PBMCs), taken at new diagnosis, from a patient treated with antithyroid drugs. The receptor source for this set is a middle-aged woman with Graves disease.

This clonotype turned up a few times. The chain carries TRBV10-3 and TRBJ1-5, with D unclear. V lost 2 bases to trimming and J lost 5 bases, with 7 bases between them. Germline-derived CDR1 and CDR2 are ENHRY and SYGVKD. This CDR3 contains 13 residues. CDR3 sequence reads: CAISERRDQPQHF. The CDR3 bases are TGTGCCATCAGTGAGAGGAGGGATCAGCCCCAGCATTTT.

V and J are TRBV3-1 and TRBJ2-5, with D tentatively TRBD2 (5 bases). Germline assignment: CDR1 LGHDT and CDR2 YNNKEL (reference sequence). There are 14 residues in the CDR3. Trimming stripped 5 bases from V and 1 base from J, with 11 bases between. The CDR3: CASSARSGQETQYF. The CDR3 DNA follows: TGTGCCAGCAGCGCACGGAGCGGCCAAGAGACCCAGTACTTC.

This clonotype was seen ten or more times. The rearrangement links TRBV10-3 to TRBJ2-3, with 9 bases aligning to TRBD2. The junction had 5 bases not matched to a gene; V was cut back by 7 bases and J by 0 bases. The CDR3 spans 15 residues. Germline CDR1 reads ENHRY; CDR2 reads SYGVKD. The DNA for the CDR3 is TGTGCCATCAAAGGACTAGCGTCAAGCACAGATACGCAGTATTTT. This sequence encodes CAIKGLASSTDTQYF.

Details on this clonotype: This may stem from a read error, because a much larger clone lies one nucleotide away. V gene TRBV11-3 combines with J gene TRBJ2-7; 8 nucleotides line up with TRBD1. The CDR3 is made up of 16 amino acids. Germline values: CDR1 SGHNT, CDR2 YENEEA. For the CDR3, the DNA is TGTGCCGGCAGCTCTTGGAAGGGACAGGCGTACTACGAGCAGTACTTC. It translates to CAGSSWKGQAYYEQYF.

J is TRBJ2-2 and V is TRBV3-2. TRBV3-2 is labeled a pseudogene. This CDR3 region has 10 residues. As DNA, the CDR3 is TGTGCCAGCCGAACCGGGGAGCTGTTTTTT. Protein product: CASRTGELFF.

This clonotype was seen at least ten times. The chain links TRBV6-2 or TRBV6-3 to TRBJ1-3; D remains ambiguous. The CDR3 runs to 12 residues. Germline V gene data show CDR1 as MNHEY and CDR2 as SVGEGT. Deletions cut 5 bases from V and 1 base from J, with 3 bases between. The CDR3 bases are TGTGCCAGCAGTGTGTCTGGAAACACCATATATTTT. It translates to CASSVSGNTIYF.

Regarding this clonotype: At one end the junction does not follow the germline gene, possibly because of a read error. V is TRBV24-1 and J is TRBJ2-1; tentatively, D is TRBD2 (5 bases). The CDR3 length is 14 residues. Germline V gene data show CDR1 as KGHDR and CDR2 as SFDVKD. The CDR3 region is CATSDLPGYNEQLF. The CDR3 DNA sequence: TGTGCCACCAGTGATTTGCCGGGATACAATGAGCAGCTCTTC.

Details on this clonotype: This may arise from a read error, as a much more abundant clone is one base away. The chain links TRBV11-2 to TRBJ2-7; 7 nucleotides align to TRBD1. This CDR3 comprises 17 residues. Per germline, CDR1 SGHAT and CDR2 FQNNGV. The CDR3 DNA reads as TGTGCCAGCAGTTTTCTTCCGGGACAGCAACCCTCCTGCGAGCAGTACTTC. Encoded protein: CASSFLPGQQPSCEQYF.

This clonotype came up many times. This chain links TRBV6-1 with TRBJ2-3; 9 bases agree with TRBD2. Germline CDR1 MNHNS, CDR2 SASEGT. The CDR3 extends over 16 amino acids. With V trimmed by 7 bases and J by 3 bases, 11 bases remained unmatched. Here the CDR3 reads CASMAPVAGVTDTQYF. CDR3 nucleotide sequence: TGTGCCAGCATGGCCCCGGTAGCGGGAGTTACAGATACGCAGTATTTT.

This clonotype was detected only a few times. The gene calls are TRBV5-8 and TRBJ1-2; D unresolved. Trimming pared 1 base from V and 7 bases from J, leaving 5 bases between. Germline V CDR1 and CDR2: SGHTS, YDEGEE. This CDR3 is built from 11 residues. The CDR3 bases are TGTGCCAGCAGCTTGCTCCGTGGCTACACCTTC. It yields the protein CASSLLRGYTF. The variable domain in full, completed from reference TRBV5-8 and TRBJ1-2, reads EAGVTQSPTHLIKTRGQQATLRCSPISGHTSVYWYQQALGLGLQFLLWYDEGEERNRGNFPPRFSGRQFPNYSSELNVNALELEDSALYLCASSLLRGYTFGSGTRLTVV.

This clonotype was seen many times. This chain uses TRBV2 with TRBJ2-5; D is ambiguous. The V gene's germline CDR1 is SNHLY and CDR2 FYNNEI. The CDR3 runs to 14 residues. Between the trimmed V and J ends, which lost 4 bases and 1 base, there was a span of 10 bases. The CDR3 nucleotides read TGTGCCAGCAGTGGCAGACGGTCCCAAGAGACCCAGTACTTC. It is translated as CASSGRRSQETQYF. Full variable domain (rest looked up from reference TRBV2 and TRBJ2-5): EPEVTQTPSHQVTQMGQEVILRCVPISNHLYFYWYRQILGQKVEFLVSFYNNEISEKSEIFDDQFSVERPDGSNFTLKIRSTKLEDSAMYFCASSGRRSQETQYFGPGTRLLVL.

This clonotype was seen at least ten times. The CDR3 loop reads CASSHRGLDNYEQYF. The CDR3 DNA is TGTGCCAGCAGCCACCGGGGACTAGACAACTACGAGCAGTACTTC. The chain carries TRBV3-1 and TRBJ2-7; 8 bases agree with TRBD2. Germline CDR1 LGHDT, CDR2 YNNKEL (reference sequence). The CDR3 is 15 amino acids. The V and J ends lost 3 bases and 3 bases, in that order; junction bases with no gene match: 7.

The J gene is TRBJ2-3, the V gene TRBV12-3 or TRBV12-4; D assignment may be TRBD1 or TRBD2 (5 bases each). With 6 bases removed from V and 0 bases from J, the gap between germline ends came to 13 bases. This CDR3 contains 15 residues. The CDR3 sequence is CASSVEGYSTDTQYF. The DNA of the CDR3 is TGTGCCAGCAGCGTAGAGGGGTATAGCACAGATACGCAGTATTTT.

At least ten counts were recorded for this clonotype. In DNA, the CDR3 is TGTGCCAGCAGCTTTACCGACTGGTCTCCTTCCTACGAGCAGTACTTC. Translation gives CASSFTDWSPSYEQYF. This chain links TRBV7-2 with TRBJ2-7; D remains unclear. Per germline, CDR1 SGHTA and CDR2 FQGNSA. This CDR3 is 16 amino acids long. V lost 3 bases and J 1 base, leaving 16 bases between the germline ends.

The rearrangement links TRBV4-1 to TRBJ2-1; D is possibly TRBD2 (6 bases). Trimming removed 4 bases from V and 8 bases from J, with 15 bases in between. The CDR3 is 14 residues long. Per germline, CDR1 MGHRA and CDR2 YSYEKL. The chain's CDR3 is CASSPGLNSDEQFF. The DNA for the CDR3 is TGCGCCAGCAGCCCGGGACTTAATAGTGATGAGCAGTTCTTC.

The sample holds many counts of this clonotype. The rearrangement uses TRBV12-3 or TRBV12-4 and TRBJ2-7; 8 bases fit TRBD2. The length of the CDR3 is 15 residues. V lost 3 bases, J lost 2 bases, and 6 bases stayed unmatched. The CDR3 nucleotides are TGTGCCAGCAGTTTTGGAGGTAGCGGGGCCTACGAGCAGTACTTC. Translating gives CASSFGGSGAYEQYF.

This clonotype was picked up many times. The chain links TRBV29-1 to TRBJ2-4; 9 nucleotides agree with TRBD1. This CDR3 contains 15 residues. Germline V lookup: CDR1 SQVTM, CDR2 ANQGSEA. V shed 3 bases and J 5 bases; nucleotides not matched to a gene: 8. The CDR3 nucleotides are TGCAGCGTTGAGGATTCCGGGACAGGGCAAAACATTCAGTACTTC. Amino acid sequence: CSVEDSGTGQNIQYF.